Here is one T cell receptor beta chain with its context. This specimen comes from a study of CD8 T cells in Susac syndrome. This CDR3 region has 21 residues. From germline, CDR1 is MDHEN and CDR2 SYDVKM. V trimming: 3 bases; J trimming: 1 base; junction bases outside the gene matches: 19. RNA in amounts of roughly 0.5 to 1 ug was reverse transcribed with random hexamers. Multiplex PCR with immunoSEQ amplified the TCR beta CDR3 across 54 Vbeta and 13 Jbeta. TCRdb recomputed calls from the immunoSEQ multiplex PCR reads with MiXCR, one row per CDR3 protein. The sample contains 250,000 to 300,000 distinct CDR3 sequences, approximately 85% of which appear only once. From blood CD8+ and CD4+ T cells, TCR beta sequences were generated. The multiple sclerosis control group comprised treatment-naive patients with stable or active relapsing-remitting disease. TEMRA cells were enriched by FACS, and CD4+ and CD8+ T cells were negatively isolated.

The chain couples TRBV28 to TRBJ2-1; TRBD1 matches 9 bases. The sequenced material came from CD8+ T cells from PBMCs. The receptor's source is a human donor with multiple sclerosis. This CDR3 reads CASSFPYRYPWDRESYNEQFF. The CDR3, as DNA: TGTGCCAGCAGTTTTCCGTACAGATACCCGTGGGACAGGGAATCCTACAATGAGCAGTTCTTC.